These 3 T cell receptor beta chains share one sample of origin, sequenced in a study of shared clonotypes between healthy human individuals. Clones were sequenced by immunoSEQ multiplex PCR, and TCRdb holds only the in-frame ones, with some missing. This table holds millions of clones, roughly 94% found once. Sequencing was carried out using naive CD4+ T cells sorted from blood. The sample's subset: CD45RA+ positively selected. All receptors come from a young man in good health.

This clone was recorded once. This sample also contains other DNA sequences that code for the same CDR3. J is TRBJ1-3 and V is TRBV7-8; D call uncertain. V lost 4 bases and J lost 0, with 7 bases in between. Germline-derived CDR1 and CDR2 are SGHVS and FQNEAQ. The CDR3 has 14 amino acids. CDR3 in amino acids: CASSSALSGNTIYF. The CDR3 nucleotides are TGTGCCAGCAGCTCAGCCCTCTCTGGAAACACCATATATTTT.

With regard to this clone: Being one base from a much bigger clone, this may be a read error. The chain joins TRBV30 to TRBJ1-5; D ambiguous. The V end lost 5 bases, the J end lost 0 bases, and 11 bases lay between the germline ends. The CDR3 has 14 amino acids. Per germline, CDR1 GTSNPN and CDR2 SVGIG (reference sequence). CDR3 loop: CAWGSDYSNQPQHF. The CDR3, as DNA: TGTGCCTGGGGTTCGGACTATAGCAATCAGCCCCAGCATTTT.

About this clone itself: The sample contains more than one DNA sequence encoding this CDR3. V is TRBV30 and J is TRBJ2-3, with D unresolved. Trimming removed 0 bases from V and 4 bases from J, with 5 bases in between. There are 12 residues in the CDR3. Per the germline V gene, CDR1 is GTSNPN and CDR2 is SVGIG (reference sequence). CDR3 loop: CAWSVLADTQYF. CDR3 DNA: TGTGCCTGGAGTGTATTGGCAGATACGCAGTATTTT.